These T cell receptor beta chains were read from a single sample in a study of T cells in Graves' hyperthyroidism and ophthalmopathy. MiXCR, applied by TCRdb to the multiplex PCR reads, yields one record per CDR3 protein. The table lists over 350,000 distinct CDR3 sequences, over 13% of them singletons. Sequenced material: blood. The origin of the receptors is a man aged 45-60 years with Graves' ophthalmopathy. Each CDR3 is given with its conserved first and last residue. The D gene is left open where the match is weak. A clone size is listed for some rows: how often the clone was seen (once, few, many), or a class if it is expanded.

TRBV7-3,NA,TRBJ2-1,TRBD2,TGTGCCAGCAGCTTGTCACTAGCGGGCTCCTACAATGAGCAGTTCTTC,CASSLSLAGSYNEQFF
TRBV6-1,few,TRBJ1-4,NA,TGTGCCAGCATGGGGTTATCCGTCTGGGGGCTGAATGAAAAACTGTTTTTT,CASMGLSVWGLNEKLFF
TRBV6-5,few,TRBJ2-2,NA,TGTGCCAGCAGTTACTCGGGAGCCAGGTTCGGGGAGCTGTTTTTT,CASSYSGARFGELFF
TRBV24-1,NA,TRBJ2-1,TRBD2,TGTGCCACCAGTGATGGTAGCGGGACAATATCCTCCTACAATGAGCAGTTCTTC,CATSDGSGTISSYNEQFF
TRBV4-2,many,TRBJ2-7,NA,TGTGCCAGCAGCCTAAATATCGGGAGCTCCTACGAGCAGTACTTC,CASSLNIGSSYEQYF
TRBV28,many,TRBJ2-7,TRBD2,TGTGCCAGCAGACCTAGCGGGAGGGCCTACGAGCAGTACTTC,CASRPSGRAYEQYF
TRBV12-3/TRBV12-4,NA,TRBJ1-1,NA,TGTGCCAGCAGGGGCCCAACGGGCACTGAAGCTTTCTTT,CASRGPTGTEAFF
TRBV10-3,NA,TRBJ2-2,TRBD1,TGTGCCATCAGCCGGGGACAGGGAAACACCGGGGAGCTGTTTTTT,CAISRGQGNTGELFF
TRBV12-3/TRBV12-4,many,TRBJ2-7,TRBD2,TGTGCCAGCAGTAGACTAGCGGGAGGTAACGAGCAGTACTTC,CASSRLAGGNEQYF
TRBV6-2/TRBV6-3,NA,TRBJ2-1,TRBD1,TGTGCCAGCAGTCCCCCGGGACAGGGTACAGGAGAGCAGTTCTTC,CASSPPGQGTGEQFF
TRBV20-1,many,TRBJ2-7,NA,TGCAGTGCTAGGGAGGCCGGGCTCGAGCAGTACTTC,CSAREAGLEQYF
TRBV5-1,many,TRBJ2-7,TRBD1,TGCGCCAGCAGCAAAGTACCGGGACAGGCGACCTACGAGCAGTACTTC,CASSKVPGQATYEQYF
TRBV4-1,many,TRBJ2-1,NA,TGCGCCAGCAGCAGGGGCGGAGGGTCCACCTACAATGAGCAGTTCTTC,CASSRGGGSTYNEQFF
TRBV27,many,TRBJ2-5,TRBD2,TGTGCCAGCAGTTTGACTAGCACCCAAGAGACCCAGTACTTC,CASSLTSTQETQYF
TRBV4-1,NA,TRBJ2-5,TRBD2,TGCGCCAGCAGCCAAGAGGGACTAGCGGTCGGGCACGTCGAGACCCAGTACTTC,CASSQEGLAVGHVETQYF
TRBV10-2,NA,TRBJ2-6,NA,TGCGCCAGCAGTCCAAGATTGGGGTTATCTGGGGCCAACGTCCTGACTTTC,CASSPRLGLSGANVLTF
TRBV30,many,TRBJ2-1,NA,TGTGCCTGGAGTAAGGACTCTAACGAGCCTCAGTTCTTC,CAWSKDSNEPQFF
TRBV30,many,TRBJ1-2,NA,TGTGCCTGGAGTGGGCAGGGGAACTATGGCTACACCTTC,CAWSGQGNYGYTF
TRBV14,many,TRBJ2-7,TRBD1,TGTGCCAGCAGCAGCCGGGACAGGGGGGTCTACGAGCAGTACTTC,CASSSRDRGVYEQYF
TRBV11-2,many,TRBJ1-1,TRBD1,TGTGCCAGCAGCCAACGGACAGGGATTGAAGCTTTCTTT,CASSQRTGIEAFF
TRBV3-1,many,TRBJ1-2,NA,TGTGCCAGCAGCCAATCTAACACGGACGGCTACACCTTC,CASSQSNTDGYTF
TRBV7-9,NA,TRBJ2-5,TRBD2,TGTGCCAGCAGCTCCGGGCGGGGGAGAGGCAGGGAGACCCAGTACTTC,CASSSGRGRGRETQYF
TRBV14,NA,TRBJ2-7,NA,TGTGCCAGCAGCCACCAGGGACTTTCCTCCTACGAGCAGTACTTC,CASSHQGLSSYEQYF
TRBV5-1,many,TRBJ2-3,TRBD1,TGCGCCAGCAGCGCAGGACAGGGCCCGGCAGATACGCAGTATTTT,CASSAGQGPADTQYF
TRBV5-8,many,TRBJ2-5,NA,TGTGCCAGCAGCTTGAGGCAGGGGCAAGAGACCCAGTACTTC,CASSLRQGQETQYF
TRBV29-1,NA,TRBJ2-1,NA,TGCAGCGTTGAATATGGCTACAATGAGCAGTTCTTC,CSVEYGYNEQFF
TRBV19,NA,TRBJ2-2,TRBD2,TGTGCCAGTAGTTCCTGGACTAGCGGGAAATCCGGGGAGCTGTTTTTT,CASSSWTSGKSGELFF
TRBV4-1,few,TRBJ2-3,NA,TGCGCCAGCAGCCAAGAAGCGAGGGGAGGTGGCACAGATACGCAGTATTTT,CASSQEARGGGTDTQYF
TRBV3-1,many,TRBJ2-1,NA,TGTGCCAGCAGCCAAGCCTCTGGATACAATGAGCAGTTCTTC,CASSQASGYNEQFF
TRBV20-1,NA,TRBJ2-3,NA,TGCAGTGCTAGGCCTATTGACGATACGCAGTATTTT,CSARPIDDTQYF
TRBV30,many,TRBJ1-5,NA,TGTGCCTGGAGTATAAAAAACTGGAATAGCAATCAGCCCCAGCATTTT,CAWSIKNWNSNQPQHF
TRBV12-5,many,TRBJ1-2,TRBD1,TGTGCTAGTGGTTGGCAAATCAGGGGGGACGCTAACTATGGCTACACCTTC,CASGWQIRGDANYGYTF
TRBV29-1,many,TRBJ2-3,TRBD1,TGCAGCACCCGACAGGGTGGCACAGATACGCAGTATTTT,CSTRQGGTDTQYF
TRBV20-1,few,TRBJ2-5,NA,TGCAGTGCTAGAACCCACGGGGAGACCCAGTACTTC,CSARTHGETQYF
TRBV7-9,many,TRBJ1-2,NA,TGTGCCAGCACCACTCCTACCTCCGTTAACTATGGCTACACCTTC,CASTTPTSVNYGYTF
TRBV7-9,few,TRBJ2-7,TRBD2,TGTGCCAGCAGCTCCGGAGGGCTAGCGGGATTATTTTACGAGCAGTACTTC,CASSSGGLAGLFYEQYF
TRBV25-1,many,TRBJ2-1,TRBD2,TGTGCCAGCAGTGAATCGTCTAGACTAGCGGGATACTACAATGAGCAGTTCTTC,CASSESSRLAGYYNEQFF
TRBV27,NA,TRBJ2-3,TRBD2,TGTGCCAGCAGTCTAAAGGGGGATAGCGGGAGCCGTCGGACGGATACGCAGTATTTT,CASSLKGDSGSRRTDTQYF
TRBV9,NA,TRBJ2-2,NA,TGTGCCAGCAGCGTAGTAATGGACACCGGGGAGCTGTTTTTT,CASSVVMDTGELFF